This T cell receptor beta chain stems from a study of cytomegalovirus exposure and HLA in healthy donors. Notes on the study in general: As was reported, the HLA-A and HLA-B alleles of most subjects were accurately predicted from TCR beta sequences. Listed as cytomegalovirus-associated were 150 to 200 TCR beta chains.

The germline V and J ends were trimmed by 0 bases and 1 base, with 9 bases remaining between them. The CDR3 is made up of 15 amino acids. The V gene's germline CDR1 is LGHNA and CDR2 YSLEER. Primers for the PCR totalled 60 Vbeta and 13 Jbeta. Repertoires were generated with immunoSEQ multiplex PCR, while TCRdb's copy carries only in-frame clones and drops some. The table includes 150,000 to 200,000 clones, approximately 80% detected once. Turning to this clone: Its antigen is not identified.

The sample comprised PBMCs. The source of this sequence is a man aged 45-65 years in good health and CMV-seropositive. J is TRBJ1-2 and V is TRBV4-3; D not certain. The CDR3 spells CASSQDRFLNYGYTF. The CDR3 DNA reads TGCGCCAGCAGCCAAGACAGGTTCCTTAACTATGGCTACACCTTC.